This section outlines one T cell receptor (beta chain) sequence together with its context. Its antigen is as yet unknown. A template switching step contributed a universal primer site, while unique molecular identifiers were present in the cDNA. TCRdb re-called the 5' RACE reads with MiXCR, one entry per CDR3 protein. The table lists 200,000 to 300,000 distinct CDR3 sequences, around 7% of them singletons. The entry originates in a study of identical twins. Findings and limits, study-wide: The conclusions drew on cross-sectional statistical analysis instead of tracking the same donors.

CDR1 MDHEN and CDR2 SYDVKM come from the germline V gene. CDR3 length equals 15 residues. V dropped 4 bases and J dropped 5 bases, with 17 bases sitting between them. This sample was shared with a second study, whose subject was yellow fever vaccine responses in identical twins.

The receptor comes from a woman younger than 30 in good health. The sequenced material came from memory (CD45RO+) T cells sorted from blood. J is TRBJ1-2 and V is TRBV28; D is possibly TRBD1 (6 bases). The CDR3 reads CASSSPTLGGYGYTF. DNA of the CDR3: TGTGCCAGCAGTTCCCCCACGCTAGGGGGATATGGCTACACCTTC.